This T cell receptor (beta chain) derives from a study of blood T cells in healthy people across ages. The CDR3 covers 14 residues. Trimming removed 11 bases from V and 7 bases from J; junction bases left unmatched: 15. Germline loops: CDR1 MNHNY, CDR2 SVGAGI (reference sequence). PCR was performed a second time for roughly 6 to 12 cycles using a sample-barcoded 5' primer and a J-beta primer mix. TCRdb used MiXCR to reprocess the 5' RACE reads, holding one entry per CDR3 protein. The profile shows around 1.5 million distinct CDR3 sequences, about 31% of them singletons. This clonotype occurred many times.

The receptor was derived from a woman aged 25 to 45 in good health. This chain links TRBV6-6 with TRBJ2-7; 9 nucleotides match TRBD1. The sequenced material came from blood. The CDR3 spells CASSSGTGRGEQYF. As DNA, the CDR3 is TGTGCCTCCTCCTCCGGGACAGGGAGGGGAGAGCAGTACTTC.